This passage covers 28 T cell receptor beta chains from one sample sequenced in a study of cytomegalovirus exposure and HLA in healthy donors. The method was immunoSEQ multiplex PCR; TCRdb's version includes in-frame clones alone and lacks a portion of them. The table has 92,000 or so clones, about 96% seen once. What was sequenced was PBMCs. The receptors here all came from a young man in good health and CMV-seronegative.

This clone was detected once. V is TRBV5-4 and J is TRBJ1-2; TRBD1 agrees at 9 bases. This CDR3 is built from 15 residues. The V gene's germline CDR1 is SGHNT and CDR2 YYREEE (reference sequence). V gave up 3 bases and J gave up 1 base; unmatched junction bases: 4. The CDR3 loop reads CASSSQGAVNYGYTF. For the CDR3, the DNA is TGTGCCAGCAGCTCACAGGGGGCGGTTAACTATGGCTACACCTTC.

The chain couples TRBV11-3 to TRBJ2-5; D is ambiguous. The CDR3 loop spans 15 amino acids. Germline assignment: CDR1 SGHNT and CDR2 YENEEA. The V end was cut by 5 bases, the J end by 0 bases, with 13 bases between. In nucleotides, the CDR3 is TGTGCCAGCAGCCTACGAGAGGCGTACCAAGAGACCCAGTACTTC. Translated: CASSLREAYQETQYF.

V gene TRBV5-4 combines with J gene TRBJ2-7; the D gene is possibly TRBD1 (6 bases). V shed 4 bases and J shed 5 bases, with 13 bases lying between them. CDR1 and CDR2 (germline): SGHNT, YYREEE (reference sequence). The CDR3 covers 13 residues. This CDR3 reads CASSTDRTHEQYF. CDR3 nucleotides: TGTGCCAGCAGCACCGACAGGACCCACGAGCAGTACTTC. The whole variable domain, filled in from reference TRBV5-4 and TRBJ2-7, reads ETGVTQSPTHLIKTRGQQVTLRCSSQSGHNTVSWYQQALGQGPQFIFQYYREEENGRGNFPPRFSGLQFPNYSSELNVNALELDDSALYLCASSTDRTHEQYFGPGTRLTVT.

The chain employs TRBV6-5 and TRBJ2-1; D is perhaps TRBD2 (5 bases). The germline V and J ends were trimmed by 6 bases and 3 bases, with 9 bases remaining between them. Per germline, CDR1 MNHEY and CDR2 SVGAGI. The CDR3 length is 13 residues. The CDR3 DNA reads TGTGCCAGCAGCCGACGGGACTACAATGAGCAGTTCTTC. Translated: CASSRRDYNEQFF.

This rearrangement joins TRBV7-2 to TRBJ2-1, with TRBD2 matching 11 bases. This CDR3 region has 17 residues. Germline assignment: CDR1 SGHTA and CDR2 FQGNSA. Trimming cost V 0 bases and J 4 bases; bases outside gene matches: 5. CDR3 coding DNA: TGTGCCAGCAGCTTAGCCCGGACTAGCGGGCCATACAATGAGCAGTTCTTC. It specifies CASSLARTSGPYNEQFF.

The V gene is TRBV19, the J gene TRBJ2-7; 11 positions agree with TRBD2. The CDR3 is 17 residues long. V lost 0 bases, J lost 3 bases, and 7 bases stayed unmatched. CDR1 and CDR2 from the germline V gene are LNHDA and SQIVND (reference sequence). CDR3: CASSIDDTSGSVYEQYF. The CDR3 bases are TGTGCCAGTAGTATAGATGATACTAGCGGGAGTGTCTACGAGCAGTACTTC. The full variable domain, with the rest looked up from reference TRBV19 and TRBJ2-7, is DGGITQSPKYLFRKEGQNVTLSCEQNLNHDAMYWYRQDPGQGLRLIYYSQIVNDFQKGDIAEGYSVSREKKESFPLTVTSAQKNPTAFYLCASSIDDTSGSVYEQYFGPGTRLTVT.

The chain joins TRBV5-1 to TRBJ2-5, with 8 positions matching TRBD1. After removal of 0 bases from V and 2 bases from J, the junction contained 6 bases not matched to a gene. The germline V gene encodes CDR1 SGHRS and CDR2 YFSETQ. The CDR3 is 16 amino acids. As DNA, the CDR3 is TGCGCCAGCAGCTTGGGCGGGACAGGTCTACAAGAGACCCAGTACTTC. Protein: CASSLGGTGLQETQYF.

V is TRBV29-1 and J is TRBJ2-4; D may be TRBD1 (5 bases). V was cut by 7 bases and J by 9 bases, with 22 bases left in between. The CDR3 is made up of 14 amino acids. Germline V gene sequence: CDR1 SQVTM, CDR2 ANQGSEA. Here the CDR3 reads CSGASGQGNGIQYF. The CDR3 coding sequence is TGCAGCGGCGCCTCTGGGCAGGGAAATGGCATTCAGTACTTC. The full variable domain, its missing parts supplied by reference TRBV29-1 and TRBJ2-4, is SAVISQKPSRDICQRGTSLTIQCQVDSQVTMMFWYRQQPGQSLTLIATANQGSEATYESGFVIDKFPISRPNLTFSTLTVSNMSPEDSSIYLCSGASGQGNGIQYFGAGTRLSVL.

This clone was observed a single time. This chain links TRBV12-5 with TRBJ1-4; D unresolved. CDR1 and CDR2 (germline): LGHNT, FRNRAP. Trimming took off 2 bases at V and 3 bases at J, with 16 bases between the two ends. The CDR3 sequence is 17 residues long. CDR3 region: CASGLSWSMSANEKLFF. The CDR3, as DNA: TGTGCTAGTGGTTTGTCATGGTCGATGTCAGCTAATGAAAAACTGTTTTTT.

The chain links TRBV28 to TRBJ1-2; D uncertain. The CDR3 extends over 13 amino acids. Germline CDR1 MDHEN, CDR2 SYDVKM. The V and J ends lost 3 bases and 2 bases respectively, with 7 bases between them. This chain's CDR3 is CASSLGGNYGYTF. CDR3 nucleotide sequence: TGTGCCAGCAGTTTGGGAGGAAACTATGGCTACACCTTC.

This rearrangement joins TRBV15 to TRBJ2-1, with TRBD2 matching over 9 bases. Trimming removed 5 bases from V and 4 bases from J; junction bases left unmatched: 3. The CDR3 loop spans 14 amino acids. Looked up from germline, CDR1 is LNHNV and CDR2 is YYDKDF (reference sequence). Written as DNA, the CDR3 is TGTGCCACCAGCCTAGCGGGAAAATACAATGAGCAGTTCTTC. Residues: CATSLAGKYNEQFF.

The V gene is TRBV5-4, the J gene TRBJ2-1, with a tentative D call TRBD1 (7 bases). V gave up 5 bases and J gave up 1 base, with 13 bases separating them. Germline loops: CDR1 SGHNT, CDR2 YYREEE (reference sequence). CDR3 size: 15 residues. For the CDR3, the DNA is TGTGCCAGCAGACGATCAGGGGGGTCCTACAATGAGCAGTTCTTC. This sequence encodes CASRRSGGSYNEQFF.

V gene TRBV2 combines with J gene TRBJ2-7; no clear D gene. Germline CDR1 and CDR2: SNHLY and FYNNEI. This CDR3 comprises 14 residues. The CDR3 nucleotides read TGTGCCAGCAGCGAAGGCGACAAATCCTACGAGCAGTACGTC. Protein product: CASSEGDKSYEQYV.

This clone was detected only once. The chain employs TRBV5-1 and TRBJ1-3, with 8 bases identical to TRBD1. The junction had 6 bases not matched to a gene; V was cut back by 3 bases and J by 4 bases. CDR3 length: 15 residues. CDR1 SGHRS and CDR2 YFSETQ come from the germline V gene. The chain's CDR3 is CASSSDTGGGNTIYF. For the CDR3, the DNA is TGCGCCAGCAGCTCGGATACAGGGGGAGGAAACACCATATATTTT.

The chain is built from TRBV28 and TRBJ2-7; tentative D call: TRBD2 (5 bases). Germline V gene sequence: CDR1 MDHEN, CDR2 SYDVKM. V was cut by 6 bases and J by 3 bases, with 21 bases left in between. The CDR3 covers 16 residues. CDR3 amino acids: CASRQADRGIGYEQYF. The CDR3 DNA sequence: TGTGCCAGCAGGCAGGCGGATCGGGGAATAGGCTACGAGCAGTACTTC.

The V gene is TRBV5-6, the J gene TRBJ1-2, with no clear D. Per germline, CDR1 SGHDT and CDR2 YYEEEE. Trimming left V 6 bases short and J 0 bases short, with 15 bases between. The CDR3 covers 15 residues. The CDR3 reads CASTSVDSSNYGYTF. The CDR3 DNA sequence: TGTGCCAGCACTAGTGTGGACTCTTCTAACTATGGCTACACCTTC.

The J gene is TRBJ2-2, the V gene TRBV27, with D unresolved. V was cut by 0 bases and J by 4 bases, with 6 bases left in between. The germline gives CDR1 MNHEY, CDR2 SMNVEV (reference sequence). This CDR3 has 14 residues. The CDR3 DNA sequence: TGTGCCAGCAGTTTATCGAGGTTCACCGGGGAGCTGTTTTTT. Protein: CASSLSRFTGELFF.

CDR3 in amino acids: CATSRGRGANLNYGYTF. The CDR3 DNA is TGTGCCACCAGCAGAGGCCGGGGGGCGAATCTTAACTATGGCTACACCTTC. The chain recombines TRBV15 with TRBJ1-2; perhaps TRBD1 as D (6 bases). The germline V gene has CDR1 LNHNV and CDR2 YYDKDF (reference sequence). The CDR3 spans 17 residues. V lost 1 base and J 1 base, leaving 16 bases between the germline ends.

The chain carries TRBV10-3 and TRBJ2-2; 10 nucleotides align to TRBD2. Unmatched junction bases numbered 14, after V lost 1 base and J lost 3 bases. Per the germline V gene, CDR1 is ENHRY and CDR2 is SYGVKD. There are 20 residues in the CDR3. The CDR3 loop reads CAISELVGLARSEYTGELFF. The CDR3 DNA reads TGTGCCATCAGTGAGTTGGTGGGACTAGCGAGGAGCGAGTACACCGGGGAGCTGTTTTTT.

The CDR3 nucleotides read TGTGCCAGCAGCCTAGGGACGGGGGGCGGCACTGAAGCTTTCTTT. Translating gives CASSLGTGGGTEAFF. This chain joins TRBV7-9 and TRBJ1-1; maybe TRBD1 (6 bases). The CDR3 extends over 15 amino acids. Germline V gene sequence: CDR1 SEHNR, CDR2 FQNEAQ (reference sequence). V shed 5 bases and J shed 4 bases, with 17 bases lying between them.

The gene calls are TRBV5-4 and TRBJ2-7, with 11 bases identical to TRBD2. The trim removed 3 bases at V and 12 bases at J, leaving 20 bases unmatched. CDR1 is SGHNT and CDR2 is YYREEE in the germline V gene (reference sequence). The CDR3 sequence is 17 residues long. CDR3 sequence (DNA): TGTGCCAGCAGCTCCCACGCGGTTATAGCGGGAGGGCCCGCCCTGTACTTC. The encoded protein is CASSSHAVIAGGPALYF.

The gene calls are TRBV28 and TRBJ2-5; D might be TRBD1 (6 bases). CDR3 length: 13 residues. Per the germline V gene, CDR1 is MDHEN and CDR2 is SYDVKM. V lost 6 bases, J lost 2 bases, and 10 bases lay in between. The CDR3 coding sequence is TGTGCCAGCAGAACAGGGAGTCAAGAGACCCAGTACTTC. This gives the protein CASRTGSQETQYF.

V gene TRBV28 combines with J gene TRBJ2-2; D remains unclear. The CDR3 is 16 amino acids. The germline V gene has CDR1 MDHEN and CDR2 SYDVKM. With 2 bases removed from V and 4 bases from J, the gap between germline ends came to 14 bases. The CDR3 coding sequence is TGTGCCAGCAGTTTAACGGAAACGTCGGGCACCGGGGAGCTGTTTTTT. It codes for CASSLTETSGTGELFF.

The chain couples TRBV7-2 to TRBJ2-5; 11 bases map to TRBD2. The CDR3 contains 15 residues. After removal of 5 bases from V and 5 bases from J, the junction contained 7 bases not matched to a gene. Germline CDR1 is SGHTA and CDR2 is FQGNSA. The CDR3 sequence: CASSPSSGRAETQYF. As DNA, the CDR3 is TGTGCCAGCAGCCCCAGTAGCGGGAGGGCGGAGACCCAGTACTTC.

The V gene is TRBV19, the J gene TRBJ1-1, with 7 bases aligning to TRBD1. The V and J ends lost 5 bases and 4 bases, in that order; junction bases with no gene match: 10. Germline V gives CDR1 LNHDA, CDR2 SQIVND (reference sequence). This CDR3 comprises 15 residues. The CDR3 is CASSPTGQVGTEAFF. For the CDR3, the DNA is TGTGCCAGTAGTCCCACCGGACAGGTAGGCACTGAAGCTTTCTTT.

This chain uses TRBV28 with TRBJ1-2, with D possibly TRBD1 on 6 matching bases. Germline V gene data show CDR1 as MDHEN and CDR2 as SYDVKM. The CDR3 covers 18 residues. With 1 base removed from V and 4 bases from J, the gap between germline ends came to 22 bases. The DNA of the CDR3 is TGTGCCAGCAGTTTATCTGAGGATAGGGCGGGGGCGGTCTATGGCTACACCTTC. This translates into CASSLSEDRAGAVYGYTF.

The chain has TRBV30 and TRBJ2-3, with a possible D match to TRBD2 (6 bases). This CDR3 has 14 amino acids. Germline CDR1 GTSNPN, CDR2 SVGIG (reference sequence). V was cut by 8 bases and J by 5 bases, with 20 bases left in between. The CDR3 reads CAGGTPSREDTQYF. In DNA, the CDR3 is TGTGCCGGCGGGACTCCTTCGAGGGAAGATACGCAGTATTTT.

This chain connects TRBV7-3 to TRBJ2-7; 10 bases are shared with TRBD1. CDR3 length: 14 amino acids. Unmatched junction bases numbered 3, after V lost 2 bases and J lost 5 bases. Germline lookup yields CDR1 SGHTA and CDR2 FQGTGA. CDR3 sequence (DNA): TGTGCCAGCAGCTTAGCGACAGGGGGCAACGAGCAGTACTTC. Translating gives CASSLATGGNEQYF.